This TCR beta chain is from a study of cytomegalovirus exposure and HLA in healthy donors. Across the study: An earlier analysis found around 100 million unique TCR beta sequences from 200 million or so T cells. Study-level findings and limits: Among TCR beta chains of equal frequency, HLA-associated ones were more clonally expanded in a later analysis. Exclusion as indistinguishable affected some V segments, including TRBV6-2 and TRBV6-3. Another analysis was done later, and it associated approximately 15,000 TCR beta sequences with HLA alleles at 0.05 false discovery rate.

Comments on this clone: The antigen is unknown.

Primers included in the PCR were 60 Vbeta and 13 Jbeta primers. Sequenced by immunoSEQ multiplex PCR; TCRdb stores in-frame clones only, minus some. The sample holds 85,000 to 120,000 clones, approximately 80% seen once. Germline assignment: CDR1 MNHEY and CDR2 SVGAGI. The CDR3 sequence is 14 residues long. V was trimmed by 6 bases and J by 2 bases, leaving 10 bases between them. The TCR comes from a man in his fifties or sixties in good health and CMV-seronegative. V usage is TRBV6-5 and J usage is TRBJ2-2, with D possibly matching TRBD1 (5 bases). The sample comprised PBMCs. The CDR3 coding sequence is TGTGCCAGCAGACCGACAGACAACACCGGGGAGCTGTTTTTT. The encoded protein is CASRPTDNTGELFF.